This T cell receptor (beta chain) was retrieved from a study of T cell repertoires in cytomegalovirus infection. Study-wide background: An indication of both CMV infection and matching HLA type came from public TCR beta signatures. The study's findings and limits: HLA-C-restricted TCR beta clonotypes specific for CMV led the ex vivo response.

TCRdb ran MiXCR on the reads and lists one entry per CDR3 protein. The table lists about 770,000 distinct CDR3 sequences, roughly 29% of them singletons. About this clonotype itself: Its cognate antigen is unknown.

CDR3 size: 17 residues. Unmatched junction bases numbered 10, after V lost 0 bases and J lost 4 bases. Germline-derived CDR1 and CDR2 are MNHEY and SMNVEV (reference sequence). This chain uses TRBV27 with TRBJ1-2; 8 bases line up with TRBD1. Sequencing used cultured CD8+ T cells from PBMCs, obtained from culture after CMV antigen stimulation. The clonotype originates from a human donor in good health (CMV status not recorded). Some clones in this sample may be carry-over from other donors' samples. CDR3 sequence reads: CASSLSMSWTGSYGYTF. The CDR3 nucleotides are TGTGCCAGCAGTTTATCGATGTCATGGACAGGGTCCTATGGCTACACCTTC.